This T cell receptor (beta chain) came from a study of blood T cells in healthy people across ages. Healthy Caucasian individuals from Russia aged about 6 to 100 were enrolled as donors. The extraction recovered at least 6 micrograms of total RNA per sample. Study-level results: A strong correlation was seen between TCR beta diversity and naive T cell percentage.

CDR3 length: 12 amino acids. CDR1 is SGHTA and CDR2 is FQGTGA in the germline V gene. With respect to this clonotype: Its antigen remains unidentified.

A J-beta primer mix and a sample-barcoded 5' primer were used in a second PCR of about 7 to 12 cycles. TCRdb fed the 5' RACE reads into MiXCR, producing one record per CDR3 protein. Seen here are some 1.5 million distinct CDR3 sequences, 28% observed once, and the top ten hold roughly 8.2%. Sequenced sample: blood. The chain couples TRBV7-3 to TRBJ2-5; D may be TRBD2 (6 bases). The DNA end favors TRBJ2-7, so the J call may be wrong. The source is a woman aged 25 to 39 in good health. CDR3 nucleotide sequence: TGTGCCAGCAGTACCGAAGCGGGCGAGCAGTACTTC. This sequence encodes CASSTEAGEQYF.